This T cell receptor (beta chain) emerged from a study of long-term antiretroviral therapy in people with HIV. Overall study: Some samples came about a decade before the 2015 immediate-ART recommendation, and these were the earliest. Whole-study results and caveats: The clones with expansion before ART were dominant in the repertoire at all time points.

A remark on this clone: Its antigen is undetermined.

A v3.0 immunoSEQ assay was performed at survey level. It was about 40,000-55,000 T-cell genomes per sample that sequencing targeted. Here immunoSEQ multiplex PCR was the method, and the copy in TCRdb shows in-frame clones only, minus some. This table holds 15,000 to 20,000 clones, about 95% found once. The CDR3 has 15 amino acids. With V trimmed by 4 bases and J by 4 bases, 5 bases remained unmatched. In germline, CDR1 is SGHTS, CDR2 YDEGEE. The starting material was unsorted PBMCs, obtained around 10 years after starting antiretroviral therapy. The chain carries TRBV5-8 and TRBJ1-4; 9 bases align to TRBD1. The TCR sequence derives from a man aged 30 to 45 with HIV. The CDR3 DNA sequence: TGTGCCAGCAGCCTGACGGGACAGGGTAATGAAAAACTGTTTTTT. It translates to CASSLTGQGNEKLFF.